These T cell receptor beta chains were read from a single sample in a study of cytomegalovirus exposure and HLA in healthy donors. Clones were sequenced by immunoSEQ multiplex PCR, and TCRdb holds only the in-frame ones, with some missing. The sample includes about 140,000 clones, approximately 82% seen only once; the top ten take 11%. Sequenced input: PBMCs. The origin of the receptors is a man between 18 and 29 years old in good health and CMV-seropositive. The conserved cysteine and the conserved F or W are not part of the CDR3 here. Each record gives: CDR3 protein, V gene.

ASSRDSSTTIY TRBV2
ASSQVTGNQPQH TRBV14
ASSPTGTGELF TRBV7-2
ASSRATNEKLF TRBV5-1
ASSKILHNEQF TRBV21-1
ASSPTVGPLRNTEAF TRBV28
ASSSGLLVLETQY TRBV7-9
ASSRGRGYTDTQY TRBV27
ASRPAGSGSGGAYEQY TRBV5-1
ASSGGLAGAGPYNEQF TRBV5-6
ASSSQREGETQY TRBV7-2
ASSSQGTSGRPHTGELF TRBV6-4
ASSLVGLENQPQH TRBV27
SAWDGTGGTDTQY TRBV29-1
ASSSSSGGRAGHEQY TRBV11-2
ASSIGLGRVRETQY TRBV19
ASRLAGGMETQY TRBV28
ASSFPIDPGELF TRBV11-1
ASSGLADHEQY TRBV6-5
ASSRGTENRPQH TRBV25-1
ASIGASGVYEQF TRBV5-6
ASRYIGNQPQH TRBV6-1
ASSFASGVNTGELF TRBV27
ASSVWDRETQY TRBV9
ASTASGVSSYNEQF TRBV7-8
ASWSGGTIY TRBV28
AISDGSGTGGRNRH TRBV10-3
ASIPGGTADLIGEQF TRBV2
ASGSQGTPGTEAF TRBV6-5
ASSEAGTQY TRBV6-1
ASSFAGTRQGYT TRBV13
ASRSGSSYEQY TRBV28
ASSPPPTEFNEKLF TRBV13
ASSGRLAGSYEQY TRBV2
ASSQGLAGGYEQY TRBV4-2
ASSFDIKENDEQF TRBV27
ASIQGHEQF TRBV19
ASSFEPREQNTGELF TRBV7-9
ASSLAQGAPRDTQY TRBV13
ASLDRSSGNTIY TRBV19
ASLAGGPGEQY TRBV6-1
ASRRTGGTGELF TRBV27
ASSLGPGQGINYGYT TRBV5-8
ASRQASGNFDEQF TRBV27
ASRLAEPYEQY TRBV5-1
ASTPGQGYEQF TRBV18
ASSYGTNNEQF TRBV6-5
ASSLPRVSTDTQY TRBV7-2
ASRGTLNTEAF TRBV7-9
ASSPLRAGELF TRBV11-2
TSSQGTSGSSAGELF TRBV1
ASNTRDRANTEAF TRBV7-9
ASSIPQPLHGYT TRBV28
ASSSRTGMNTEAF TRBV7-9
ASTQRTGELF TRBV6-6